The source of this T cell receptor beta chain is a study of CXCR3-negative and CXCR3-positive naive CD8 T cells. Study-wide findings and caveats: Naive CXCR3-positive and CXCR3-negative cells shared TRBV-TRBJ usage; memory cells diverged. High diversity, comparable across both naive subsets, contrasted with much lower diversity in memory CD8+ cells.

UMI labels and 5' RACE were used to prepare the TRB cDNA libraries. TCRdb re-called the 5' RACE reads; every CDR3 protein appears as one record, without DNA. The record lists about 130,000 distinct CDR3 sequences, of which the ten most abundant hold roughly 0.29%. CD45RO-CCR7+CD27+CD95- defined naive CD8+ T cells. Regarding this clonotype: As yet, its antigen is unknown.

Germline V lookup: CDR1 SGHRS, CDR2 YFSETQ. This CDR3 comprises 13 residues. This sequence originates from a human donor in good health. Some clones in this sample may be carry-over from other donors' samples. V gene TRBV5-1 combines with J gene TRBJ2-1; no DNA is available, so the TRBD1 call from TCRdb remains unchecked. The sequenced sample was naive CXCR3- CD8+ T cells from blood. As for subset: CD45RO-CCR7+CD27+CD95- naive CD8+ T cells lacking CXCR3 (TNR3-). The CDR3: CASSLGQGVEQFF. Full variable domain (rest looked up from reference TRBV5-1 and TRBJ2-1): KAGVTQTPRYLIKTRGQQVTLSCSPISGHRSVSWYQQTPGQGLQFLFEYFSETQRNKGNFPGRFSGRQFSNSRSEMNVSTLELGDSALYLCASSLGQGVEQFFGPGTRLTVL.